This TCR beta chain was captured by sequencing in a study of blood T cell repertoires in COVID-19. Whole-study context: The United States, Italy and Spain were the sources of the acute and convalescent COVID-19 samples. PBMCs, B-cell-depleted T cells, or T cells provided the cDNA or gDNA that made up the material.

Trimming stripped 0 bases from V and 4 bases from J, with 19 bases between. Germline V lookup: CDR1 SGHNT, CDR2 YYREEE (reference sequence). The CDR3 sequence is 17 residues long. Participant age was about 18 to 89 years, and participants resided in approximately 25 US areas. Clinical history reported by participants formed the basis on which cohorts were assigned. The table came from immunoSEQ multiplex PCR; TCRdb's copy has only in-frame clones and leaves some out. This sample carries tens of thousands of clones, more than 80% of them seen once, and the ten largest clones take about 3.8%. The sequence was obtained from a woman aged 40 to 50 with acute COVID-19. The sample was PBMCs or T cells enriched from blood (not recorded which). The V gene is TRBV5-4, the J gene TRBJ2-5; D may be TRBD2 (6 bases). CDR3 amino acids: CASSLGLGLQDLETQYF. The CDR3 DNA sequence: TGTGCCAGCAGCTTGGGGTTGGGACTCCAAGACCTAGAGACCCAGTACTTC.